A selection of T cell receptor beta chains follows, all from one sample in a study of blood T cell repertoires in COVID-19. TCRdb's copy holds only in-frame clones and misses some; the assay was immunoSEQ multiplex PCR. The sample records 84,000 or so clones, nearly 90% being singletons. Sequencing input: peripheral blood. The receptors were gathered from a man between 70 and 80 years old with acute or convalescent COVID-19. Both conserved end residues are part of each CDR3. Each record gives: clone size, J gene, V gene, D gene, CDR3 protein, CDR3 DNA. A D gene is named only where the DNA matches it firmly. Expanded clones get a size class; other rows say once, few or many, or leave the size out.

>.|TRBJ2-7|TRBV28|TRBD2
CASSLGGGVEQYF
TGTGCCAGCAGTTTAGGGGGGGGAGTCGAGCAGTACTTC
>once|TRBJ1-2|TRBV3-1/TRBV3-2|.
CASSPGPLDYGYTF
TGTGCCAGCAGCCCGGGCCCACTAGACTATGGCTACACCTTC
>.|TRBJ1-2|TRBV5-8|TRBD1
CASSLDRGLDYGYTF
TGTGCCAGCAGCTTGGACAGGGGGCTAGACTATGGCTACACCTTC
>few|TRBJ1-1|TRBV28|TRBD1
CAILSSGTANTEAFF
TGTGCCATACTATCCTCCGGGACAGCGAACACTGAAGCTTTCTTT
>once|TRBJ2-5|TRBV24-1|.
CATSDFSAGSGETQYF
TGTGCCACCAGTGATTTTTCCGCAGGATCTGGGGAGACCCAGTACTTC
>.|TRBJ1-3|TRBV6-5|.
CASSYSAAWDTIYF
TGTGCCAGCAGTTACTCTGCGGCCTGGGACACCATATATTTT
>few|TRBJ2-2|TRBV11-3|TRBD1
CASSHWTGGTNTGELFF
TGTGCCAGCAGCCACTGGACAGGGGGAACGAACACCGGGGAGCTGTTTTTT
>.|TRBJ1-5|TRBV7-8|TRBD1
CASSRDRASGNQPQHF
TGTGCCAGCTCCCGGGACAGGGCTTCGGGCAATCAGCCCCAGCATTTT
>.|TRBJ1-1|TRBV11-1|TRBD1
CASSPGTGSRNTEAFF
TGTGCCAGCAGCCCAGGGACAGGGTCACGGAACACTGAAGCTTTCTTT
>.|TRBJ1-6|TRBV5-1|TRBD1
CASSLNGQGAYNSPLHF
TGCGCCAGCAGCCTAAATGGACAGGGGGCTTATAATTCACCCCTCCACTTT
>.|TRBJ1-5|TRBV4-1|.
CASSQASDRQHQPQHF
TGCGCCAGCAGCCAGGCCTCCGACAGGCAGCATCAGCCCCAGCATTTT
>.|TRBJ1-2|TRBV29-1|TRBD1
CSVEKRGGNGYTF
TGCAGCGTTGAAAAGAGAGGGGGCAATGGCTACACCTTC
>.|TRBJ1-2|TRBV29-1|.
CSVVSVDGYTF
TGCAGCGTTGTCAGCGTAGATGGCTACACCTTC
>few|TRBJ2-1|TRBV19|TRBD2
CASSRPSLSSGNPGNEQFF
TGTGCCAGTAGTAGGCCGTCTTTATCTAGCGGCAACCCCGGCAATGAGCAGTTCTTC
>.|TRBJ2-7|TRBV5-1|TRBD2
CASSWGGTYEQYF
TGCGCCAGCAGTTGGGGGGGAACCTACGAGCAGTACTTC
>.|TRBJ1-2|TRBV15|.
CATSTGQNYGYTF
TGTGCCACCAGCACCGGACAGAACTATGGCTACACCTTC
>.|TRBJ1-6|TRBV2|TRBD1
CASRGTGVTNSPLHF
TGTGCCAGCAGAGGGACAGGCGTTACTAATTCACCCCTCCACTTT